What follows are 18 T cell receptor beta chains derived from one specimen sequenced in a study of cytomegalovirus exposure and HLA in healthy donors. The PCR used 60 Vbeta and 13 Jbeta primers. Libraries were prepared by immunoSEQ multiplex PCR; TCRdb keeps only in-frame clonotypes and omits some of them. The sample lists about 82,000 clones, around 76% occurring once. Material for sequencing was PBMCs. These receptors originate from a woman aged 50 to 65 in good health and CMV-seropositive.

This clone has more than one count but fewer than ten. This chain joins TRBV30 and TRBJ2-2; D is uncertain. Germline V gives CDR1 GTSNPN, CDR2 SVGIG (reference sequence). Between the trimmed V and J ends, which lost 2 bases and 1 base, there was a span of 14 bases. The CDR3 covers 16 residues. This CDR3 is CAWSPGAQKNTGELFF. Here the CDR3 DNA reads TGTGCCTGGAGTCCAGGCGCGCAGAAGAACACCGGGGAGCTGTTTTTT.

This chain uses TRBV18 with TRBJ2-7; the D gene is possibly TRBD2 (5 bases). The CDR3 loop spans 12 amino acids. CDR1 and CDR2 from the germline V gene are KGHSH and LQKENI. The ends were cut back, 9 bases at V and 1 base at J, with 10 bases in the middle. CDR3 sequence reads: CASGLGSYEQYF. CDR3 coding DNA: TGTGCCAGTGGACTGGGATCCTACGAGCAGTACTTC.

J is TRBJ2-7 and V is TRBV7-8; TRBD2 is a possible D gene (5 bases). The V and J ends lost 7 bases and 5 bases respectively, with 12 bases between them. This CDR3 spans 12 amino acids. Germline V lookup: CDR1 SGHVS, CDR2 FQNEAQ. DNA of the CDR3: TGTGCCAGCACCGCAGTGAGGGACGAGCAGTACTTC. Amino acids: CASTAVRDEQYF.

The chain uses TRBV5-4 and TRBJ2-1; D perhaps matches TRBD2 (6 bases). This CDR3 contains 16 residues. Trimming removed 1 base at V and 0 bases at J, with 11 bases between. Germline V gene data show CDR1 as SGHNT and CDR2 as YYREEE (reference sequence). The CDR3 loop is CASSLYGTPSYNEQFF. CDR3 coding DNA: TGTGCCAGCAGCTTGTACGGGACTCCCTCCTACAATGAGCAGTTCTTC.

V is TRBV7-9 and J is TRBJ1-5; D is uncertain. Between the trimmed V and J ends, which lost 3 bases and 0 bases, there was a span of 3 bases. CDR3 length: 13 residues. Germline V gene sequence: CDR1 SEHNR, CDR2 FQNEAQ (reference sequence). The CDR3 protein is CASSFSSNQPQHF. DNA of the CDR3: TGTGCCAGCAGCTTTAGTAGCAATCAGCCCCAGCATTTT.

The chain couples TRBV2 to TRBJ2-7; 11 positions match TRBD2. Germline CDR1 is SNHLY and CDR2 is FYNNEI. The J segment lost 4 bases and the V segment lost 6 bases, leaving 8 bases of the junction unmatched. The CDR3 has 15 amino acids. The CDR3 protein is CASRIAGGPWYEQYF. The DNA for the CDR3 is TGTGCCAGCAGGATAGCGGGAGGGCCGTGGTACGAGCAGTACTTC. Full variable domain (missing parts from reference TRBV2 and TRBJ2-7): EPEVTQTPSHQVTQMGQEVILRCVPISNHLYFYWYRQILGQKVEFLVSFYNNEISEKSEIFDDQFSVERPDGSNFTLKIRSTKLEDSAMYFCASRIAGGPWYEQYFGPGTRLTVT.

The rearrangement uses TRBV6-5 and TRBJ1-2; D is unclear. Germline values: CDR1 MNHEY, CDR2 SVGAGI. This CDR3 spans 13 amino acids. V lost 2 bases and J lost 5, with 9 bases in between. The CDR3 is CASSYASGYGYTF. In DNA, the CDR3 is TGTGCCAGCAGTTACGCCTCGGGTTATGGCTACACCTTC.

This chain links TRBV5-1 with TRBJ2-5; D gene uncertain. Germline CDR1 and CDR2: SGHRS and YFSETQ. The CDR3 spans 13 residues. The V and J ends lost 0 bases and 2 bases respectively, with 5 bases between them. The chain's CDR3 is CASSLAPQETQYF. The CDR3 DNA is TGCGCCAGCAGCTTGGCCCCTCAAGAGACCCAGTACTTC.

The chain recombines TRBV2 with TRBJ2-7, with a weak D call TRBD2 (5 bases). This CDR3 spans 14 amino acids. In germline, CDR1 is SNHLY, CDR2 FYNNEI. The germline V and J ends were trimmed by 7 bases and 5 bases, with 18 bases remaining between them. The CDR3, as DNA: TGTGCCAGCAAGGTATCGGGCCGAGGGCACGAGCAGTACTTC. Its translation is CASKVSGRGHEQYF.

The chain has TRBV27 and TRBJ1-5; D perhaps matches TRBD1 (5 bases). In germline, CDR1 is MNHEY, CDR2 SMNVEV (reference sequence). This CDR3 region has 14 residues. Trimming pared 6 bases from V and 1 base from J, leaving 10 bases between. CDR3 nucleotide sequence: TGTGCCAGCAGCTCAGGGTTCAGCAATCAGCCCCAGCATTTT. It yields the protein CASSSGFSNQPQHF.

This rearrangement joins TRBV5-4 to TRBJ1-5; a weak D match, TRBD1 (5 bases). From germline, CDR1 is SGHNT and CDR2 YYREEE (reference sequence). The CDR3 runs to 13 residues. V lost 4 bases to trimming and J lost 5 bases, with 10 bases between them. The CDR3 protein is CASSRGGDQPQHF. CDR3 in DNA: TGTGCCAGCAGCCGAGGAGGGGATCAGCCCCAGCATTTT.

The CDR3 here is CASSSGGVRTQETQYF. CDR3 DNA sequence: TGTGCCAGCAGTTCTGGGGGGGTTAGAACCCAAGAGACCCAGTACTTC. V and J are TRBV28 and TRBJ2-5, with TRBD2 matching 7 bases. The trim removed 4 bases at V and 1 base at J, leaving 9 bases unmatched. There are 16 residues in the CDR3. Looked up from germline, CDR1 is MDHEN and CDR2 is SYDVKM.

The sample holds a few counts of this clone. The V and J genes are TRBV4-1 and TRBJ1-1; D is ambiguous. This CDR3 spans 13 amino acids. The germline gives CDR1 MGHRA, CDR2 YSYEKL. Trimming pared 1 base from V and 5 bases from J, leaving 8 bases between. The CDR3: CASSQGPWTEAFF. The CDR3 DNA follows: TGCGCCAGCAGCCAAGGGCCATGGACTGAAGCTTTCTTT.

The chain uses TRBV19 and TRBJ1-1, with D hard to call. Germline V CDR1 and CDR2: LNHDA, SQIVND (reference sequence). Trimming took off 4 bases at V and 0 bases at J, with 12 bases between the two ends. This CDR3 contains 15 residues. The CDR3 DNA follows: TGTGCCAGTAGTAGCCACAGTGGAATGAACACTGAAGCTTTCTTT. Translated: CASSSHSGMNTEAFF.

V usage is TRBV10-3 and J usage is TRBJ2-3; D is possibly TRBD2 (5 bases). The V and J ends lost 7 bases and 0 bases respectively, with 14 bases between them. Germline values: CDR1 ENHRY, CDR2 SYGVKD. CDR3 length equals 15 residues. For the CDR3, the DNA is TGTGCCATCAATCCGGATACTAGTAGCACAGATACGCAGTATTTT. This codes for CAINPDTSSTDTQYF.

The CDR3 loop reads CASSLNRVNGYTF. CDR3 nucleotide sequence: TGTGCCAGCAGCCTCAACAGGGTCAATGGCTACACCTTC. The chain links TRBV7-9 to TRBJ1-2; possible D gene TRBD1, 6 bases. Trimming removed 5 bases from V and 6 bases from J, with 13 bases in between. This CDR3 has 13 residues. From germline, CDR1 is SEHNR and CDR2 FQNEAQ (reference sequence).

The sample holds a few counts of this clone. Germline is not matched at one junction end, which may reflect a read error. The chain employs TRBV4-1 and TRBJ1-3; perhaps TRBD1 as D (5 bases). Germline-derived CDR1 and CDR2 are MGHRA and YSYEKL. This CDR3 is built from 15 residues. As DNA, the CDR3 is TGTGCCAGCAGCCAAGATGGGGGGTCTGGAAACACCATATATTTT. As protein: CASSQDGGSGNTIYF.

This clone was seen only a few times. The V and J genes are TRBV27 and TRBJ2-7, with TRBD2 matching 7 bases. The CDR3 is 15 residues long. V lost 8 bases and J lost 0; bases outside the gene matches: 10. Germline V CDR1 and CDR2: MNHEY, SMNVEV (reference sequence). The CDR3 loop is CASRGGGQSSYEQYF. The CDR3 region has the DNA TGTGCCAGCCGCGGGGGTGGCCAGAGCTCCTACGAGCAGTACTTC.